These 27 T cell receptor beta chains share one sample of origin, sequenced in a study of Ad26.COV2.S vaccination and SARS-CoV-2 variants. The table came from immunoSEQ multiplex PCR; TCRdb's copy has only in-frame clones and leaves some out. The table records 500,000 or so clones, 87% of them present only once. Treatment in this sample: 19 received Ad26.COV2.S at low or high dose, single or two shots; several received placebo; per-sample allocation not given. Day 63 following the first vaccine or placebo injection was when the samples were taken. The input for sequencing was peripheral blood, taken in a trial of Ad26.COV2.S vaccine versus placebo. The receptor source for this set is a person between 18 and 60 years old who received the Ad26.COV2.S COVID-19 vaccine or a placebo.

The genes are TRBV5-4 and TRBJ2-5, with TRBD2 identical over 8 bases. The CDR3 length is 15 residues. Germline CDR1 and CDR2: SGHNT and YYREEE (reference sequence). The V segment lost 3 bases and the J segment 2 bases; nucleotides outside the gene matches: 6. CDR3 sequence (DNA): TGTGCCAGCAGCTCACGACTAGCGTATCAAGAGACCCAGTACTTC. Its protein is CASSSRLAYQETQYF.

The V gene is TRBV28, the J gene TRBJ1-1, with a weak D call TRBD1 (5 bases). Trimming stripped 2 bases from V and 4 bases from J, with 14 bases between. There are 15 residues in the CDR3. Germline V CDR1 and CDR2: MDHEN, SYDVKM. As DNA, the CDR3 is TGTGCCAGCAGTTTACTTTCCGCAGGGAGCACTGAAGCTTTCTTT. It is translated as CASSLLSAGSTEAFF. Full variable domain (remainder filled in from reference TRBV28 and TRBJ1-1): DVKVTQSSRYLVKRTGEKVFLECVQDMDHENMFWYRQDPGLGLRLIYFSYDVKMKEKGDIPEGYSVSREKKERFSLILESASTNQTSMYLCASSLLSAGSTEAFFGQGTRLTVV.

The chain employs TRBV7-8 and TRBJ1-2; D is ambiguous. V dropped 2 bases and J dropped 0 bases, with 4 bases sitting between them. Germline assignment: CDR1 SGHVS and CDR2 FQNEAQ. This CDR3 comprises 13 residues. CDR3 sequence: CASSLKANYGYTF. The CDR3 DNA follows: TGTGCCAGCAGCTTAAAGGCTAACTATGGCTACACCTTC.

The chain carries TRBV12-3 or TRBV12-4 and TRBJ1-2; a possible D gene is TRBD1 (6 bases). This CDR3 has 12 residues. V lost 3 bases and J lost 8, with 10 bases in between. CDR3 in DNA: TGTGCCAGCAGTTTCGGGGGGCTCGGCTACACCTTC. This codes for CASSFGGLGYTF.

The table lists this clone with a count of one. The chain uses TRBV7-2 and TRBJ1-1; 8 nucleotides match TRBD1. V shed 4 bases and J 5 bases; nucleotides not matched to a gene: 9. The CDR3 has 15 residues. The germline CDR1 and CDR2 sequences are SGHTA and FQGNSA. The DNA for the CDR3 is TGTGCCAGCAGCTCGACCACAGGGGGAGGGACTGAAGCTTTCTTT. Translating it yields CASSSTTGGGTEAFF. The full variable domain, completed using reference TRBV7-2 and TRBJ1-1, is GAGVSQSPSNKVTEKGKDVELRCDPISGHTALYWYRQSLGQGLEFLIYFQGNSAPDKSGLPSDRFSAERTGGSVSTLTIQRTQQEDSAVYLCASSSTTGGGTEAFFGQGTRLTVV.

The V gene is TRBV29-1, the J gene TRBJ2-5, with TRBD1 matching 9 bases. The V gene end was trimmed by 8 bases and the J gene end by 5 bases; junction bases not matched to a gene: 12. CDR3 length: 14 amino acids. Germline lookup yields CDR1 SQVTM and CDR2 ANQGSEA. CDR3 region: CSTEGQGLVETQYF. The CDR3 nucleotides are TGCAGCACGGAGGGACAGGGCCTTGTGGAGACCCAGTACTTC.

In DNA form, the CDR3 reads TGTGCCAGCAGCTTAGGCGTCAGCGAAAAACTGTTTTTT. Protein sequence: CASSLGVSEKLFF. J is TRBJ1-4 and V is TRBV11-1; D is undetermined. This CDR3 has 13 amino acids. Between the trimmed V and J ends, which lost 1 base and 8 bases, there was a span of 8 bases. CDR1 SGHAT and CDR2 FQDESV come from the germline V gene (reference sequence). The full variable domain, completed using reference TRBV11-1 and TRBJ1-4, is EAEVAQSPRYKITEKSQAVAFWCDPISGHATLYWYRQILGQGPELLVQFQDESVVDDSQLPKDRFSAERLKGVDSTLKIQPAELGDSAMYLCASSLGVSEKLFFGSGTQLSVL.

The V and J genes are TRBV7-9 and TRBJ1-6; 12 bases match TRBD1. Germline lookup yields CDR1 SEHNR and CDR2 FQNEAQ (reference sequence). The CDR3 extends over 16 amino acids. V was clipped by 1 base and J by 9 bases; unmatched bases: 4. The CDR3 loop reads CASSLGDRGRGSPLHF. In DNA form, the CDR3 reads TGTGCCAGCAGCTTAGGGGACAGGGGGCGCGGTTCACCCCTCCACTTT.

The chain combines TRBV2 with TRBJ2-7, with D hard to call. V lost 3 bases, J lost 7 bases, and 16 bases lay in between. The CDR3 has 14 residues. Germline V gene sequence: CDR1 SNHLY, CDR2 FYNNEI. The CDR3 DNA sequence: TGTGCCAGCAGTGAGCTCGTCTACCCTACGGAGCAGTACTTC. Its translation is CASSELVYPTEQYF.

V usage is TRBV5-1 and J usage is TRBJ2-3; D remains unclear. The CDR3 runs 14 residues. The ends were cut back, 0 bases at V and 4 bases at J, with 9 bases in the middle. Germline loops: CDR1 SGHRS, CDR2 YFSETQ. The CDR3 nucleotides are TGCGCCAGCAGCTTGGGACTGCCCCCAGATACGCAGTATTTT. This encodes CASSLGLPPDTQYF.

The V gene is TRBV19, the J gene TRBJ1-2, with D possibly matching TRBD1 (5 bases). The CDR3 covers 13 residues. The V and J ends lost 5 bases and 2 bases respectively, with 9 bases between them. Per germline, CDR1 LNHDA and CDR2 SQIVND (reference sequence). The CDR3 region has the DNA TGTGCCAGTAGTCAGACAGTAAACTATGGCTACACCTTC. It codes for CASSQTVNYGYTF.

CDR3 nucleotides: TGTGCCAGCAGTGAACGAATTATCGGTGAAGCTTTCTTT. Translation gives CASSERIIGEAFF. V is TRBV2 and J is TRBJ1-1; D unresolved. The germline V and J ends were trimmed by 2 bases and 7 bases, with 11 bases remaining between them. The CDR3 runs 13 residues. CDR1 and CDR2 (germline): SNHLY, FYNNEI.

The chain is built from TRBV30 and TRBJ2-3; no reliable D call. Germline lookup yields CDR1 GTSNPN and CDR2 SVGIG (reference sequence). V was cut by 0 bases and J by 1 base, with 14 bases left in between. CDR3 size: 16 residues. CDR3 DNA sequence: TGTGCCTGGAGTGTACCCCGAACGTTGGGCACAGATACGCAGTATTTT. This codes for CAWSVPRTLGTDTQYF.

This chain connects TRBV5-4 to TRBJ1-2; 8 positions agree with TRBD1. This CDR3 contains 16 residues. Germline CDR1 reads SGHNT; CDR2 reads YYREEE (reference sequence). The J segment lost 4 bases and the V segment lost 0 bases, leaving 8 bases of the junction unmatched. The CDR3 sequence is CASSLVGGQGGYGYTF. The CDR3 DNA reads as TGTGCCAGCAGCTTGGTTGGTGGACAGGGAGGCTATGGCTACACCTTC.

The chain couples TRBV9 to TRBJ2-1, with D perhaps TRBD2 (5 bases). Trimming left V 0 bases short and J 7 bases short, with 14 bases between. Per germline, CDR1 SGDLS and CDR2 YYNGEE. The length of the CDR3 is 15 residues. CDR3 residues: CASSVELRGPNEQFF. The CDR3 DNA reads TGTGCCAGCAGCGTAGAATTGAGAGGGCCTAATGAGCAGTTCTTC. Supplemented by reference TRBV9 and TRBJ2-1, the full variable domain reads DSGVTQTPKHLITATGQRVTLRCSPRSGDLSVYWYQQSLDQGLQFLIQYYNGEERAKGNILERFSAQQFPDLHSELNLSSLELGDSALYFCASSVELRGPNEQFFGPGTRLTVL.

The rearrangement uses TRBV9 and TRBJ2-7, with 9 bases that match TRBD1. Trimming removed 0 bases from V and 4 bases from J; junction bases left unmatched: 5. Germline CDR1 is SGDLS and CDR2 is YYNGEE. This CDR3 spans 15 amino acids. The DNA for the CDR3 is TGTGCCAGCAGCGTAGGACAGGGGGATATATACGAGCAGTACTTC. Encoded protein: CASSVGQGDIYEQYF.

CDR3 DNA sequence: TGTGCCACCAGCAGGACGGGCCGGCCGCAAGAGACCCAGTACTTC. Its translation: CATSRTGRPQETQYF. J is TRBJ2-5 and V is TRBV15; D remains ambiguous. CDR3 size: 15 residues. CDR1 LNHNV and CDR2 YYDKDF come from the germline V gene (reference sequence). V lost 3 bases and J lost 2, with 13 bases in between. The whole variable domain, filled in from reference TRBV15 and TRBJ2-5, reads DAMVIQNPRYQVTQFGKPVTLSCSQTLNHNVMYWYQQKSSQAPKLLFHYYDKDFNNEADTPDNFQSRRPNTSFCFLDIRSPGLGDTAMYLCATSRTGRPQETQYFGPGTRLLVL.

This chain joins TRBV5-1 and TRBJ2-7; D unclear. The CDR3 runs 13 residues. Germline V lookup: CDR1 SGHRS, CDR2 YFSETQ. V was pared by 1 base and J by 4 bases, with 9 bases between. The CDR3 sequence: CASSLTLSYEQYF. The CDR3 nucleotides are TGCGCCAGCAGCTTGACACTTTCATACGAGCAGTACTTC.

The chain joins TRBV19 to TRBJ2-3, with 8 bases identical to TRBD1. The length of the CDR3 is 16 residues. Trimming at V came to 2 bases and at J to 2 bases, leaving 6 bases not matched to a gene. CDR1 and CDR2 from the germline V gene are LNHDA and SQIVND (reference sequence). DNA of the CDR3: TGTGCCAGTAGTATATTTCACAGGGGGGACACAGATACGCAGTATTTT. Protein sequence: CASSIFHRGDTDTQYF.

As to this clone: The same CDR3 can be traced to other DNA sequences in this sample. V usage is TRBV6-2 or TRBV6-3 and J usage is TRBJ2-7; no clear D. Germline V gene sequence: CDR1 MNHEY, CDR2 SVGEGT. V lost 6 bases to trimming and J lost 4 bases, with 7 bases between them. The CDR3 has 11 residues. The CDR3 spells CASSTSYEQYF. The CDR3 coding sequence is TGTGCCAGCAGCACAAGTTACGAGCAGTACTTC.

Comment on this clone: A much larger clone sits a single nucleotide away, making a read error possible. V gene TRBV6-2 or TRBV6-3 combines with J gene TRBJ1-2, with TRBD1 matching 7 bases. In germline, CDR1 is MNHEY, CDR2 SVGEGT. V lost 6 bases, J lost 2 bases, and 3 bases stayed unmatched. The CDR3 contains 13 residues. CDR3 DNA sequence: TGTGCCAGCAGCGCGGGACAGAACTATGGCTACACCTTC. Its protein is CASSAGQNYGYTF.

The chain links TRBV10-3 to TRBJ2-1; 8 nucleotides line up with TRBD2. Germline CDR1 reads ENHRY; CDR2 reads SYGVKD. This CDR3 comprises 16 residues. V trimming: 3 bases; J trimming: 1 base; junction bases outside the gene matches: 5. The CDR3 here is CAISDEAGGSYNEQFF. The DNA of the CDR3 is TGTGCCATCAGTGATGAGGCGGGAGGTTCCTACAATGAGCAGTTCTTC.

The rearrangement links TRBV2 to TRBJ1-5, with 7 nucleotides matching TRBD1. The CDR3 is 16 residues long. V shed 2 bases and J 2 bases; nucleotides not matched to a gene: 6. Germline CDR1 is SNHLY and CDR2 is FYNNEI. The DNA for the CDR3 is TGTGCCAGCAGTGAACTAAGGGGGCTTGGCAATCAGCCCCAGCATTTT. It translates to CASSELRGLGNQPQHF.

This clone was counted a single time. The chain joins TRBV6-1 to TRBJ1-5; 8 nucleotides agree with TRBD1. There are 17 residues in the CDR3. Germline V gene data show CDR1 as MNHNS and CDR2 as SASEGT. With V trimmed by 2 bases and J by 3 bases, 9 bases remained unmatched. For the CDR3, the DNA is TGTGCCAGCAGTGAACTTGGGCAGGGGGCATACAATCAGCCCCAGCATTTT. Translating it yields CASSELGQGAYNQPQHF.

This clone occurred once. The V and J genes are TRBV9 and TRBJ2-7, with a weak D call TRBD2 (5 bases). The V end lost 1 base, the J end lost 4 bases, and 12 bases lay between the germline ends. Germline assignment: CDR1 SGDLS and CDR2 YYNGEE. The CDR3 loop spans 14 amino acids. CDR3 coding DNA: TGTGCCAGCAGCGTATCGGGGTTGGGATACGAGCAGTACTTC. It encodes CASSVSGLGYEQYF.

The chain is built from TRBV6-5 and TRBJ1-1, with TRBD1 matching over 8 bases. V was pared by 5 bases and J by 4 bases, with 3 bases of the junction left unmatched. The CDR3 has 13 residues. From germline, CDR1 is MNHEY and CDR2 SVGAGI. CDR3 in DNA: TGTGCCAGCAGTCGACAGGGGCCCACTGAAGCTTTCTTT. Protein sequence: CASSRQGPTEAFF.

Only one count was recorded for this clone. This sequence joins TRBV19 and TRBJ2-7, with 9 positions matching TRBD2. V lost 5 bases to trimming and J lost 4 bases; unmatched junction nucleotides: 3. The CDR3 extends over 13 amino acids. The V gene's germline CDR1 is LNHDA and CDR2 SQIVND (reference sequence). The chain's CDR3 is CASSETSGYEQYF. The DNA of the CDR3 is TGTGCCAGTAGTGAGACTAGCGGATACGAGCAGTACTTC.